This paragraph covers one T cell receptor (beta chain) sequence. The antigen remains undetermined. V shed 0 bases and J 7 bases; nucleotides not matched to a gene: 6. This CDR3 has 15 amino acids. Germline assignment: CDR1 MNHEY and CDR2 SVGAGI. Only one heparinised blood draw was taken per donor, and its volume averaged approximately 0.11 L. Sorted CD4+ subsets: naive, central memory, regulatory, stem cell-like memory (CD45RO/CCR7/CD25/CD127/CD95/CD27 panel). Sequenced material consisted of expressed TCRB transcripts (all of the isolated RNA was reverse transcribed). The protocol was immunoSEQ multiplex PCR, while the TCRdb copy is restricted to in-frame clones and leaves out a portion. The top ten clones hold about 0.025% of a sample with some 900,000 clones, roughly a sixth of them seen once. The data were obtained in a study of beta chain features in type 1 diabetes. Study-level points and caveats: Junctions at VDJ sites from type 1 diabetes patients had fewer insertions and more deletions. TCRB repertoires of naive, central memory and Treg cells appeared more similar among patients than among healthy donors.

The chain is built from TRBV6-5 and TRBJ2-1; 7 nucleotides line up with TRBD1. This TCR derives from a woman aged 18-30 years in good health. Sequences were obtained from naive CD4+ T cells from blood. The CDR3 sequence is CASSYSGGTANEQFF. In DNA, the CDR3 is TGTGCCAGCAGTTACTCCGGTGGGACAGCTAATGAGCAGTTCTTC.